One T cell receptor beta chain is described in this entry. Generated by immunoSEQ multiplex PCR, the TCRdb table keeps only in-frame clones and is missing some. The data show about 54,000 clones, approximately 90% seen once. V lost 6 bases and J lost 1, with 9 bases in between. This CDR3 is built from 13 residues. CDR1 and CDR2 (germline): MNHEY, SVGAGI. The data stem from a study of cytomegalovirus exposure and HLA in healthy donors. The sequence derives from a woman between 18 and 29 years old in good health and CMV-seropositive. This chain uses TRBV6-5 with TRBJ1-1; D perhaps matches TRBD1 (5 bases). Source material: PBMCs. CDR3 DNA sequence: TGTGCCAGCAGGATAGACAGGAACACTGAAGCTTTCTTT. This encodes CASRIDRNTEAFF.